This section outlines one T cell receptor beta chain sequence together with its context. This record comes from a study of blood T cell repertoires in COVID-19. Study-level background: Specimens from acute and convalescent COVID-19 originated in the United States, Italy and Spain. Sources were T cells, B-cell-depleted T cells, or PBMCs; the material itself was cDNA or gDNA.

Authors' data handling: From reference gene primer amplification, estimates of nucleated cell counts were derived. The table came from immunoSEQ multiplex PCR; TCRdb's copy has only in-frame clones and leaves some out. That table gives V, J and clone size, and the DNA gave D and trimming. The sample carries around 70,000 clones, 80% to 90% recorded once. The CDR3 is 15 amino acids. Germline V gene data show CDR1 as LNHDA and CDR2 as SQIVND (reference sequence). V trimming: 3 bases; J trimming: 7 bases; junction bases outside the gene matches: 6. This chain joins TRBV19 and TRBJ2-1; TRBD2 matches 10 bases. The sample taken for sequencing was peripheral blood. The sequence was obtained from a woman older than 75 with active or convalescent COVID-19. CDR3 protein: CASSIGSSGGNEQFF. CDR3 nucleotide sequence: TGTGCCAGTAGTATCGGGTCTAGCGGGGGAAATGAGCAGTTCTTC.